This T cell receptor beta chain was found in a study of glioma-infiltrating T cells. Study-wide results and limits: Tissue-blood divergence was below expectation in non-neoplastic patients, above in gliomas.

Amplification of TCR alpha and beta CDR3 regions from RNA used iRepertoire nested multiplex PCR. TCRdb reanalysed the multiplex PCR reads using MiXCR and keeps one entry per CDR3 protein. This sample carries under 200,000 distinct CDR3 sequences, over 30% of them seen once, and the ten largest clones take 20% to 25%. The J segment lost 2 bases and the V segment lost 7 bases, leaving 9 bases of the junction unmatched. The CDR3 loop spans 16 amino acids. Germline values: CDR1 MNHEY, CDR2 SVGEGT. By its share, this clonotype is medium-sized (0.01 to 0.1%). The target antigen is unknown. The receptor was derived from a human donor with low-grade glioma or glioblastoma, undergoing nonglioma brain surgery, or in good health (not recorded which). Sequenced: glioma tissue, nonneoplastic brain tissue, or PBMCs (not recorded which). The genes are TRBV6-2 or TRBV6-3 and TRBJ2-3; 10 nucleotides line up with TRBD2. This CDR3 reads CASKTISGRTTDTQYF. Here the CDR3 DNA reads TGTGCCAGCAAGACTATTAGCGGGAGGACCACAGATACGCAGTATTTT.